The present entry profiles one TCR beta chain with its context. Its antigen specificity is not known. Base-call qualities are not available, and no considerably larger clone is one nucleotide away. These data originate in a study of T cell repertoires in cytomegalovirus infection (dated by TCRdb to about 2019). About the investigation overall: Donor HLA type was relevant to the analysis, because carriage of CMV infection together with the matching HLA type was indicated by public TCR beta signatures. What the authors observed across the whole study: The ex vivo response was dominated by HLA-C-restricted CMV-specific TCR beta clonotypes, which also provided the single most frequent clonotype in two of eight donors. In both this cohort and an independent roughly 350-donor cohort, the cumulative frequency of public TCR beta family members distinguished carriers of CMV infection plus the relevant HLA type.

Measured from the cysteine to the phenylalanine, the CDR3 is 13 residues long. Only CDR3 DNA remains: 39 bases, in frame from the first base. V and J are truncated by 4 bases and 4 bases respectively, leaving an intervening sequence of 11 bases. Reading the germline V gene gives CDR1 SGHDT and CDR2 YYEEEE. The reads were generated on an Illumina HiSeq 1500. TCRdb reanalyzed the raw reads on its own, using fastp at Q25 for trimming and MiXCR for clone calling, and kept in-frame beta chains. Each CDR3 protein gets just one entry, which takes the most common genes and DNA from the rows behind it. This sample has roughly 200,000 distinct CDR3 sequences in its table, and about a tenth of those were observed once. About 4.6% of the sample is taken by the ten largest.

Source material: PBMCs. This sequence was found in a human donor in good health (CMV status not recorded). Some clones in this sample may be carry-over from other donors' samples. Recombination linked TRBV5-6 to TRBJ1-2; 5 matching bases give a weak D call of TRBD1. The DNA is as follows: TGTGCCAGCAGCCAACAGGCGACCTATGGCTACACCTTC. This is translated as CASSQQATYGYTF.